The 15 T cell receptor beta chains below come from one sample, sequenced in a study of radiation and T cells in renal cell carcinoma. Here immunoSEQ multiplex PCR was the method, and the copy in TCRdb shows in-frame clones only, minus some. The table includes around 81,000 clones, around four fifths detected once. Time point meaning: blood 4 weeks post-SBRT, at nephrectomy. Treatment given: 15 Gy SBRT to primary tumor, nephrectomy 4 weeks later. The sample consisted of blood, taken from a patient whose treatment included radiotherapy and nephrectomy. The receptor set was obtained from a man aged 45-65 years with renal cell carcinoma.

This chain uses TRBV5-1 with TRBJ1-5, with D unresolved. Trimming cost V 0 bases and J 1 base, with 8 bases left between them. There are 15 residues in the CDR3. Germline CDR1 SGHRS, CDR2 YFSETQ. CDR3 sequence reads: CASSLEGLSNQPQHF. For the CDR3, the DNA is TGCGCCAGCAGCTTGGAAGGGTTGAGCAATCAGCCCCAGCATTTT.

V gene TRBV6-1 combines with J gene TRBJ1-6, with 9 bases identical to TRBD1. The ends lost 2 bases at V and 8 bases at J; junction bases unmatched: 7. Germline-derived CDR1 and CDR2 are MNHNS and SASEGT. CDR3 length equals 16 residues. In DNA form, the CDR3 reads TGTGCCAGCAGTGAAAACCGGGACAGGGATCATTCACCCCTCCACTTT. Protein sequence: CASSENRDRDHSPLHF.

In its sample, this clone ranks as medium-sized. This chain connects TRBV2 to TRBJ2-1, with 8 bases aligning to TRBD2. Germline CDR1 and CDR2: SNHLY and FYNNEI. With V trimmed by 2 bases and J by 4 bases, 4 bases remained unmatched. CDR3 length equals 15 residues. The CDR3 loop reads CASSEQLADYNEQFF. In nucleotides, the CDR3 is TGTGCCAGCAGTGAACAACTAGCGGATTACAATGAGCAGTTCTTC.

The chain uses TRBV13 and TRBJ2-3, with D maybe TRBD2 (6 bases). Trimming took off 5 bases at V and 0 bases at J, with 12 bases between the two ends. This CDR3 comprises 15 residues. CDR1 PRHDT and CDR2 FYEKMQ come from the germline V gene (reference sequence). The CDR3 spells CASSRLGASTDTQYF. DNA of the CDR3: TGTGCCAGCAGCCGACTAGGGGCAAGCACAGATACGCAGTATTTT.

The chain employs TRBV11-3 and TRBJ1-1; D remains unclear. CDR3 length equals 13 residues. Germline CDR1 is SGHNT and CDR2 is YENEEA. V was shortened by 5 bases and J by 4 bases, with 11 bases between the two germline ends. CDR3 in DNA: TGTGCCAGCAGCCCGGTTTCAGGCACTGAAGCTTTCTTT. The encoded protein is CASSPVSGTEAFF.

The chain couples TRBV5-1 to TRBJ2-7, with D perhaps matching TRBD2 (6 bases). Trimming pared 0 bases from V and 0 bases from J, leaving 7 bases between. The length of the CDR3 is 14 residues. Germline V lookup: CDR1 SGHRS, CDR2 YFSETQ. This CDR3 reads CASSLDGSSYEQYF. CDR3 sequence (DNA): TGCGCCAGCAGCTTGGACGGGAGCTCCTACGAGCAGTACTTC.

The rearrangement uses TRBV6-5 and TRBJ2-5, with 7 bases identical to TRBD1. V trimming: 0 bases; J trimming: 3 bases; junction bases outside the gene matches: 1. Germline V gene lookup returns CDR1 MNHEY and CDR2 SVGAGI. The CDR3 is made up of 14 amino acids. CDR3 sequence reads: CASSYSTGKETQYF. In DNA, the CDR3 is TGTGCCAGCAGTTACTCGACAGGGAAAGAGACCCAGTACTTC.

The chain couples TRBV4-3 to TRBJ1-3; D uncertain. The CDR3 covers 15 residues. Trimming stripped 0 bases from V and 1 base from J, with 7 bases between. From germline, CDR1 is LGHNA and CDR2 YSLEER. Here the CDR3 DNA reads TGCGCCAGCAGCCAAGAACCCAGTTCTGGAAACACCATATATTTT. Its translation is CASSQEPSSGNTIYF.

CDR3 protein: CASSHTRTESNQPQHF. The CDR3 nucleotides are TGTGCCAGCAGCCATACCAGGACAGAATCAAATCAGCCCCAGCATTTT. The chain uses TRBV7-8 and TRBJ1-5; TRBD1 is a possible D gene (6 bases). Germline V gives CDR1 SGHVS, CDR2 FQNEAQ. Between the trimmed V and J ends, which lost 5 bases and 4 bases, there was a span of 18 bases. The CDR3 totals 16 residues. The full variable domain, completed using reference TRBV7-8 and TRBJ1-5, is GAGVSQSPRYKVAKRGQDVALRCDPISGHVSLFWYQQALGQGPEFLTYFQNEAQLDKSGLPSDRFFAERPEGSVSTLKIQRTQQEDSAVYLCASSHTRTESNQPQHFGDGTRLSIL.

The chain couples TRBV5-6 to TRBJ1-5; D remains ambiguous. Germline CDR1 and CDR2: SGHDT and YYEEEE. The CDR3 is 16 residues long. Trimming pared 4 bases from V and 0 bases from J, leaving 14 bases between. The CDR3 nucleotides read TGTGCCAGCAGCAGAAACGGCCCCTATAGCAATCAGCCCCAGCATTTT. This codes for CASSRNGPYSNQPQHF.

V is TRBV4-1 and J is TRBJ2-2, with D hard to call. The CDR3 runs to 16 residues. Germline V gene data show CDR1 as MGHRA and CDR2 as YSYEKL. Deletions cut 3 bases from V and 1 base from J, with 12 bases between. CDR3 in amino acids: CASSQAPLGNTGELFF. The CDR3 region has the DNA TGCGCCAGCAGCCAGGCCCCGTTAGGGAACACCGGGGAGCTGTTTTTT.

The chain recombines TRBV27 with TRBJ1-4; D remains ambiguous. V dropped 5 bases and J dropped 5 bases, with 15 bases sitting between them. The germline CDR1 and CDR2 sequences are MNHEY and SMNVEV (reference sequence). The CDR3 loop spans 15 amino acids. CDR3 DNA sequence: TGTGCCAGCAGTGAAACTGGTCACCCGAATGAAAAACTGTTTTTT. Translated: CASSETGHPNEKLFF.

V is TRBV5-1 and J is TRBJ2-7; TRBD2 aligns across 13 bases. Trimming cost V 2 bases and J 2 bases; bases outside gene matches: 1. The CDR3 sequence is 15 residues long. Germline-derived CDR1 and CDR2 are SGHRS and YFSETQ. The CDR3 nucleotides read TGCGCCAGCAGCTTAGGGACTAGCGGGGCCTACGAGCAGTACTTC. Protein: CASSLGTSGAYEQYF.

This chain connects TRBV2 to TRBJ1-1; the D is unclear. V shed 3 bases and J shed 1 base, with 6 bases lying between them. Germline values: CDR1 SNHLY, CDR2 FYNNEI. CDR3 length equals 13 residues. The DNA of the CDR3 is TGTGCCAGCAGTGACCAAGGGAACACTGAAGCTTTCTTT. Its protein product is CASSDQGNTEAFF. Together with reference TRBV2 and TRBJ1-1, the CDR3 gives the full variable domain: EPEVTQTPSHQVTQMGQEVILRCVPISNHLYFYWYRQILGQKVEFLVSFYNNEISEKSEIFDDQFSVERPDGSNFTLKIRSTKLEDSAMYFCASSDQGNTEAFFGQGTRLTVV.

V is TRBV6-6 and J is TRBJ2-2; unclear D gene. The CDR3 is 12 amino acids. Germline V gene lookup returns CDR1 MNHNY and CDR2 SVGAGI (reference sequence). V dropped 4 bases and J dropped 9 bases, with 9 bases sitting between them. The DNA of the CDR3 is TGTGCCAGCAGTTCGCCGGCGCGGGAGCTGTTTTTT. As protein: CASSSPARELFF.